The clone carrying this T cell receptor beta chain was observed at least ten times. As yet, its antigen is unknown. From the germline J gene comes the end of the CDR3, since the read stops 3 residues before it. The sample belongs to a study of T cell clonality in common variable immunodeficiency. CDR3 length: 15 residues. Germline CDR1 SGHDT, CDR2 YYEEEE. Trimming stripped 2 bases from V and 4 bases from J, with 15 bases between. Sequencing was performed with immunoSEQ multiplex PCR; in TCRdb, only in-frame clones are kept and a portion is missing. The repertoire has 50,000 or so clones, none seen only once; the ten largest take more than 3%. Overall study findings and caveats: What drives increased CVID clonality needs T cell subpopulation sequencing.

This receptor was identified in a person aged 18-70 years in good health. Sequencing was carried out using peripheral blood mononuclear cells. The chain joins TRBV5-6 to TRBJ1-2; D is undetermined. The CDR3 region is CASSLLKAGGYGYTF. The sequenced part of the CDR3 DNA is TGTGCCAGCAGCTTATTAAAGGCGGGCGGCTATGGC.